The source of this TCR beta chain is a study of spatial heterogeneity in lung cancer (dated by TCRdb to between 2018 and 2020). General notes on the study: Beta-chain transcripts were consistently detected in greater numbers than alpha-chain transcripts, which likely reflected higher beta-chain transcript abundance. TCR alpha and beta repertoires were quantitatively compared across multiple tumor regions, matched nontumor lung and blood in non-small cell lung cancer. In the raw uncorrected reads, each unique combination of TCR and UMI appeared more than ten times on average. A strong correlation was found between TCR transcript counts in tumor regions and a T cell transcriptional module score from matched bulk RNA-seq. At surgery, over 200 tumor regions, 64 matched nontumor lung samples and fewer than 60 PBMC samples were TCR-sequenced for both alpha and beta chains. Nonsynonymous mutation counts, determined by whole-exome sequencing of tumor tissue, were related to TCR repertoire features.

The investigation overall reported the following: The count of ubiquitous expanded TCRs correlated with the count of ubiquitous nonsynonymous mutations, and the count of regional expanded TCRs correlated with the count of regional nonsynonymous mutations. The tumor nonsynonymous mutation count correlated with the number of expanded intratumoral alpha and beta TCRs. TCR-seq coverage of tumor T cells was estimated at only about 7% for alpha chains and approximately 13% for beta chains. Confirming at a functional level the hypothesis that regional TCRs recognize regional mutations was considered to require additional single-cell paired TCR alpha and beta sequencing.

This sample's time point label indicates: sample taken at primary tumor resection. Donors were 70 or so patients with early-stage, untreated non-small cell lung cancer from the lung TRACERx cohort. TCR sequencing used whole RNA extracted from tumor and nontumor lung tissue, or from cryopreserved PBMC samples, without cell sorting. Patients were selected for TCR sequencing only if sufficient RNA was available from at least two tumor regions. Before being selected, tumor and adjacent nontumor lung specimens were reviewed by a lung pathologist. Libraries were built with 5' RACE. The sample was run on a NextSeq 500. In the TCR library protocol, a unique molecular identifier was attached to each TCR cDNA molecule so that PCR and sequencing errors could be corrected. The authors processed their data as follows. TCR identification, UMI-based error correction and CDR3 extraction were all carried out with Decombinator tools. TCRs above a frequency of 2 per 1,000, corresponding to the top 1% of the tumor frequency distribution, were defined as expanded. Expanded tumor TCRs statistically deemed absent (corrected P<0.05) from at least one tumor region were classed as regional, and all other expanded tumor TCRs were classed as ubiquitous. Renyi diversity was computed with the R vegan package after each repertoire had been subsampled 100 times to 5,000 TCRs. CDR3 similarity networks were constructed using string-kernel similarity of amino acid triplets, with links drawn between CDR3s whose pairwise similarity was above 0.82. Using fastp at Q25 and MiXCR, TCRdb reprocessed the public reads and kept productive beta chains. Rows with a matching CDR3 protein are joined into one entry that keeps the most common DNA and genes. These V and J calls originate from TCRdb's pipeline instead of the authors' own analysis. Across this sample there are nearly 25,000 distinct CDR3 sequences, with 8.8% seen only once. The ten largest clones represent roughly 8% of the sample.

This clonotype was counted ten times or more. Its antigen is still unknown. Per-base quality was not reported, and no clone a single base away is much larger than it. From its cysteine to its phenylalanine, the CDR3 spans 14 amino acids. The DNA shown is the 42-base CDR3, in frame from base 1. Source: lung tumor tissue, taken at surgery. The clonotype was recovered from a male donor with early-stage non-small cell lung cancer. Rearrangement joined TRBV21-1 to TRBJ2-2; the table's D call, TRBD1, has no DNA check behind it. TRBV21-1 is a listed pseudogene. CDR3 reads: CASRWTAFTGELFF. The DNA is as follows: TGTGCCAGCAGGTGGACAGCCTTCACCGGGGAGCTGTTTTTT.